A single sample is the source of the 6 T cell receptor beta chains below, sequenced in a study of blood T cell repertoires in COVID-19. Profiled with immunoSEQ multiplex PCR; TCRdb holds only in-frame clones, not every one. The data hold about 74,000 clones, with around 90% observed a single time. Sample: peripheral blood. These receptors were taken from a man aged 45-65 years with acute or convalescent COVID-19.

The chain employs TRBV27 and TRBJ2-1; TRBD2 agrees at 8 bases. CDR1 is MNHEY, CDR2 SMNVEV, per germline (reference sequence). The length of the CDR3 is 15 residues. J gave up 3 bases and V 4 bases, and 5 bases lay outside the gene matches. CDR3 region: CASSSGGGIYNEQFF. CDR3 bases: TGTGCCAGCAGTTCCGGCGGGGGGATCTACAATGAGCAGTTCTTC.

This rearrangement joins TRBV7-2 to TRBJ1-2; a weak D match, TRBD1 (6 bases). Germline values: CDR1 SGHTA, CDR2 FQGNSA. V lost 6 bases to trimming and J lost 0 bases, with 17 bases between them. The CDR3 extends over 16 amino acids. DNA for the CDR3: TGTGCCAGCAGATCTAGTGAACAGGGAGCTAACTATGGCTACACCTTC. Encoded protein: CASRSSEQGANYGYTF.

This rearrangement joins TRBV28 to TRBJ1-2, with 7 bases lining up with TRBD1. This CDR3 is 13 amino acids long. V dropped 6 bases and J dropped 9; count of bases not matched to a gene: 10. Per germline, CDR1 MDHEN and CDR2 SYDVKM. The CDR3 loop reads CASRPGTEVSYTF. In DNA form, the CDR3 reads TGTGCCAGCAGGCCCGGGACAGAAGTTAGCTACACCTTC.

The chain combines TRBV20-1 with TRBJ2-1, with D possibly TRBD2 on 6 matching bases. The CDR3 covers 17 residues. Germline CDR1 DFQATT, CDR2 SNEGSKA (reference sequence). V gave up 3 bases and J gave up 5 bases, with 23 bases separating them. The CDR3 protein is CSASPLGGLPSNNEQFF. The CDR3 DNA sequence: TGCAGTGCTAGTCCCCTCGGGGGACTCCCTTCTAACAATGAGCAGTTCTTC.

The chain employs TRBV12-3 or TRBV12-4 and TRBJ2-7; TRBD2 matches 7 bases. The CDR3 spans 12 residues. The J segment lost 7 bases and the V segment lost 8 bases, leaving 8 bases of the junction unmatched. CDR3 in DNA: TGTGCCAGCGGCCGGGAGGCGTGGGAGCAGTACTTC. This encodes CASGREAWEQYF.

With respect to this clone: Compared with germline, one end of the junction differs, possibly owing to a read error. CDR3 amino acids: CASSINADTYTQYF. The CDR3 coding sequence is TGTGCCAGCAGCATAAATGCTGACACATATACGCAGTATTTT. The chain couples TRBV11-3 to TRBJ2-3; unclear D gene. The CDR3 totals 14 residues. Germline CDR1 is SGHNT and CDR2 is YENEEA.